The clone carrying this T cell receptor beta chain was counted many times. The antigen remains undetermined. Time point denoted: pre-sensitization, week 0. Specified treatment: therapeutic diphenylcyclopropenone sensitization with weekly scalp DPC. This sample was taken from a study of human T cells and chemical hapten exposure. As for the study in general: DPC at 2% was the sensitizing agent, placed on around 2 cm by around 2 cm of upper inner arm skin. Study outcomes and limitations: Counts of expanded TCRs at PT1 were positively correlated with patch test score.

This CDR3 is 14 amino acids long. The germline V and J ends were trimmed by 5 bases and 4 bases, with 15 bases remaining between them. Germline assignment: CDR1 SGHTS and CDR2 YDEGEE. TCRdb analysed the RACE reads with MiXCR anew, one entry per CDR3 protein. The sample lists about 380,000 distinct CDR3 sequences, 4% to 6% occurring once. The rearrangement joins TRBV5-8 to TRBJ1-1; D uncertain. Sequenced material: whole blood, taken in connection with sensitization to the hapten diphenylcyclopropenone (DPC). The source is a woman in her forties or fifties with alopecia areata. Some clones in this sample may be carry-over from other donors' samples. The DNA for the CDR3 is TGTGCCAGCAGTCCCAAGACACACCGCACTGAAGCTTTCTTT. This codes for CASSPKTHRTEAFF.